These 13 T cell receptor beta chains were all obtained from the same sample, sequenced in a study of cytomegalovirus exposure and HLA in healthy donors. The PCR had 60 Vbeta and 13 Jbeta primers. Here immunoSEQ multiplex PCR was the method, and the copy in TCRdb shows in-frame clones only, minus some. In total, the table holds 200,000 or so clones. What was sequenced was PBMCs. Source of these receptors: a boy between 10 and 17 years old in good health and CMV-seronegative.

The CDR3 spells CASSISFGRANQPQHF. Written as DNA, the CDR3 is TGTGCCAGTAGTATTAGCTTCGGCAGGGCGAATCAGCCCCAGCATTTT. This chain connects TRBV19 to TRBJ1-5; D possibly corresponds to TRBD1 (5 bases). Germline V gene data show CDR1 as LNHDA and CDR2 as SQIVND (reference sequence). CDR3 length: 16 amino acids. V shed 3 bases and J shed 4 bases, with 16 bases lying between them.

The CDR3 is CASSEGPDRTGGYTF. For the CDR3, the DNA is TGTGCCAGCAGTGAAGGGCCAGACCGGACTGGGGGCTACACCTTC. J is TRBJ1-2 and V is TRBV2; D remains unclear. Germline lookup yields CDR1 SNHLY and CDR2 FYNNEI. The CDR3 consists of 15 residues. With 1 base removed from V and 8 bases from J, the gap between germline ends came to 17 bases.

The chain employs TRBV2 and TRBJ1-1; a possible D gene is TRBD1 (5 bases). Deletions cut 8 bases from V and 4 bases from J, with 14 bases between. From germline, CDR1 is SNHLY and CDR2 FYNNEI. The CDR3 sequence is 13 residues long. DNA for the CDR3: TGTGCCAGCGAGCTCGGGGGGGGCACTGAAGCTTTCTTT. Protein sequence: CASELGGGTEAFF.

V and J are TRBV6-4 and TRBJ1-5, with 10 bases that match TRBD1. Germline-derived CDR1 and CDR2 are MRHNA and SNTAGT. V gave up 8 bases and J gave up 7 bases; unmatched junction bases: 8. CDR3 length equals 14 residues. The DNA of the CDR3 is TGTGCCAGCCCCCGGGACAGGGGAAGGCAGCCCCAGCATTTT. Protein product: CASPRDRGRQPQHF.

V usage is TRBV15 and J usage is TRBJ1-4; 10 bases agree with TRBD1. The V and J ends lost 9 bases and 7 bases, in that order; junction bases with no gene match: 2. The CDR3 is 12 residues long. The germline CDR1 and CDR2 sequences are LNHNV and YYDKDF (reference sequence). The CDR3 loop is CATGQGFEKLFF. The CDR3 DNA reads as TGTGCCACGGGACAGGGGTTTGAAAAACTGTTTTTT.

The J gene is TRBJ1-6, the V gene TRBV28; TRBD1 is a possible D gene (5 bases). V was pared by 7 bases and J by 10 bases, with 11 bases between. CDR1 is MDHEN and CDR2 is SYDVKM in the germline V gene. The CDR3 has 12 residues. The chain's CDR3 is CASTQDGSPLHF. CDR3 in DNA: TGTGCCAGCACACAGGACGGATCACCCCTCCACTTT.

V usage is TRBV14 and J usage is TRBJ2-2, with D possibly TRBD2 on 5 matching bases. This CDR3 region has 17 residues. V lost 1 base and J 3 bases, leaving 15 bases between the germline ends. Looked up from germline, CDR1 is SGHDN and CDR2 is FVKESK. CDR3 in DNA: TGTGCCAGCAGCCAAGGTCTAGGGAGTCCCTACACCGGGGAGCTGTTTTTT. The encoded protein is CASSQGLGSPYTGELFF.

The CDR3 loop is CASSGHLDTQYF. DNA of the CDR3: TGTGCCAGCAGCGGCCATCTGGATACGCAGTATTTT. The chain carries TRBV7-9 and TRBJ2-3; D uncertain. This CDR3 has 12 residues. The V end was cut by 5 bases, the J end by 6 bases, with 9 bases between. Germline CDR1 is SEHNR and CDR2 is FQNEAQ (reference sequence).

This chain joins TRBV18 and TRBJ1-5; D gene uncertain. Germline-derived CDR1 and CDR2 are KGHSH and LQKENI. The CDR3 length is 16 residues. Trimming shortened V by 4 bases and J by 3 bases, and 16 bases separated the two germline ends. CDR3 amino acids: CASSRSGDLNNQPQHF. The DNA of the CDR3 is TGTGCCAGCTCACGATCGGGTGATCTTAACAATCAGCCCCAGCATTTT.

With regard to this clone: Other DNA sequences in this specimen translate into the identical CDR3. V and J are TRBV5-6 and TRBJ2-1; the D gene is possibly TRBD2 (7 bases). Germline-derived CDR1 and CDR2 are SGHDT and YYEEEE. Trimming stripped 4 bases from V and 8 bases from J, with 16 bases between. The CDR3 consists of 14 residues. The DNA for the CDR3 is TGTGCCAGCAGCCCCGACCGAGGGGGGGATGAGCAGTTCTTC. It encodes CASSPDRGGDEQFF.

CDR3 bases: TGTGCCAGCTCACCGAGGACAGGCTCCAACCTGCTCAACACTGAAGCTTTCTTT. Translated, it gives CASSPRTGSNLLNTEAFF. The chain carries TRBV18 and TRBJ1-1; 7 bases match TRBD1. CDR1 and CDR2 from the germline V gene are KGHSH and LQKENI. The CDR3 runs to 18 residues. Germline trimming cut 3 bases from V and 2 bases from J; bases unmatched to any gene: 15. Variable domain in full (rest from reference TRBV18 and TRBJ1-1): NAGVMQNPRHLVRRRGQEARLRCSPMKGHSHVYWYRQLPEEGLKFMVYLQKENIIDESGMPKERFSAEFPKEGPSILRIQQVVRGDSAAYFCASSPRTGSNLLNTEAFFGQGTRLTVV.

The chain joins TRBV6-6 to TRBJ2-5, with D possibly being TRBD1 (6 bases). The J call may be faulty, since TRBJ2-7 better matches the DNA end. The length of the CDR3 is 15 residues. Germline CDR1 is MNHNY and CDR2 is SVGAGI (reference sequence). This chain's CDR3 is CASSPPGDKHYEQYF. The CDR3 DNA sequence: TGTGCCAGCAGTCCCCCAGGGGACAAACATTACGAGCAGTACTTC.

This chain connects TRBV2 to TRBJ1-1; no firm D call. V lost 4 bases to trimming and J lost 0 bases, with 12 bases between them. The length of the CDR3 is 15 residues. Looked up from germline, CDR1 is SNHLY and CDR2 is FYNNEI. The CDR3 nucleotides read TGTGCCAGCAGTGCAACACAGCTTTTGAACACTGAAGCTTTCTTT. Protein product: CASSATQLLNTEAFF.